Below, 22 T cell receptor beta chains from the same sample are listed, as sequenced in a study of blood T cell repertoires in COVID-19. The assay was immunoSEQ multiplex PCR, and TCRdb's table has in-frame clones only and misses some. The table records about 300,000 clones, roughly 85% of them present only once. Sequencing input: PBMCs or T cells enriched from blood (not recorded which). These receptors were taken from a man between 25 and 39 years old who had recovered from COVID-19.

The chain is built from TRBV2 and TRBJ1-5, with 9 positions matching TRBD1. Germline V gives CDR1 SNHLY, CDR2 FYNNEI. This CDR3 contains 15 residues. Unmatched junction bases numbered 9, after V lost 6 bases and J lost 6 bases. DNA for the CDR3: TGTGCCAGCAGCCCTTACAGGGGGCTTGTTCAGCCCCAGCATTTT. Translation: CASSPYRGLVQPQHF.

The rearrangement links TRBV9 to TRBJ2-1, with 9 positions matching TRBD2. The CDR3 contains 14 residues. Germline V gene data show CDR1 as SGDLS and CDR2 as YYNGEE. Losses at the gene ends were 6 bases for V and 4 bases for J; bases not matched to a gene: 5. The CDR3 sequence is CASTRSGGYNEQFF. CDR3 DNA: TGTGCCAGCACCCGAAGCGGGGGGTACAATGAGCAGTTCTTC.

The V call is TRBV7-3, the J call TRBJ1-1, with 8 bases lining up with TRBD1. Germline CDR1 is SGHTA and CDR2 is FQGTGA. V lost 5 bases and J lost 7; bases outside the gene matches: 6. The CDR3 covers 13 residues. The CDR3 region is CASSPGGAGEAFF. CDR3 DNA sequence: TGTGCCAGCAGCCCAGGGGGCGCCGGTGAAGCTTTCTTT.

The V and J genes are TRBV4-2 and TRBJ1-1; no firm D call. Germline CDR1 LGHNA, CDR2 YNFKEQ. The V end lost 4 bases, the J end lost 0 bases, and 12 bases lay between the germline ends. There are 15 residues in the CDR3. The CDR3 spells CASSPLEGVNTEAFF. The CDR3 DNA reads as TGTGCCAGCAGCCCCCTGGAGGGAGTGAACACTGAAGCTTTCTTT.

A few counts support this clone. The chain uses TRBV4-3 and TRBJ2-5; TRBD1 agrees at 9 bases. Germline CDR1 and CDR2: LGHNA and YSLEER. The CDR3 runs 16 residues. After removal of 1 base from V and 7 bases from J, the junction contained 10 bases not matched to a gene. The CDR3 loop is CASSQVVDRGKRTQYF. The DNA for the CDR3 is TGCGCCAGCAGCCAAGTTGTAGACAGGGGGAAGAGGACCCAGTACTTC.

A remark on this clone: The same CDR3 also results from other DNA sequences found in this sample. The V and J genes are TRBV9 and TRBJ2-2; D is ambiguous. This CDR3 spans 12 amino acids. CDR1 is SGDLS, CDR2 YYNGEE, per germline. Trimming took off 0 bases at V and 5 bases at J, with 2 bases between the two ends. In DNA, the CDR3 is TGTGCCAGCAGCGTAGCTACCGGGGAGCTGTTTTTT. This translates into CASSVATGELFF.

In nucleotides, the CDR3 is TGTGCCAGCAGACCAAGCGGGGGCACCGGGGAGCTGTTTTTT. Its translation: CASRPSGGTGELFF. The chain combines TRBV27 with TRBJ2-2; 8 nucleotides line up with TRBD2. V shed 6 bases and J 4 bases; nucleotides not matched to a gene: 4. The germline gives CDR1 MNHEY, CDR2 SMNVEV (reference sequence). This CDR3 contains 14 residues.

The V and J genes are TRBV7-3 and TRBJ2-3; 9 nucleotides match TRBD2. Trimming at V came to 5 bases and at J to 5 bases, leaving 2 bases not matched to a gene. The CDR3 extends over 13 amino acids. CDR1 is SGHTA and CDR2 is FQGTGA in the germline V gene. The CDR3 spells CASSLAGRDTQYF. The CDR3 nucleotides read TGTGCCAGCAGCCTAGCGGGGAGAGATACGCAGTATTTT.

This clone has more than one count but fewer than ten. V and J are TRBV11-2 and TRBJ2-3; D not resolved. The V gene lost 5 bases and the J gene lost 1 base, with 7 bases spanning the gap. The CDR3 runs 13 residues. The V gene's germline CDR1 is SGHAT and CDR2 FQNNGV. CDR3 in DNA: TGTGCCAGCAGCGCACGGGGCACAGATACGCAGTATTTT. Amino acid sequence: CASSARGTDTQYF.

The J gene is TRBJ1-1, the V gene TRBV3-1 (or the pseudogene TRBV3-2); no definite D call. The length of the CDR3 is 17 residues. Trimming took off 4 bases at V and 0 bases at J, with 18 bases between the two ends. CDR1 LGHDT and CDR2 YNNKEL come from the germline V gene (reference sequence). This CDR3 reads CASSLGRARRMNTEAFF. CDR3 in DNA: TGTGCCAGCAGCCTGGGGAGGGCGAGACGAATGAACACTGAAGCTTTCTTT.

Comment on this clone: Other nucleotide sequences in the sample specify the same CDR3. This chain joins TRBV18 and TRBJ1-1, with D possibly matching TRBD1 (6 bases). V was clipped by 0 bases and J by 1 base, with 9 bases between them. Per the germline V gene, CDR1 is KGHSH and CDR2 is LQKENI. The CDR3 is made up of 15 amino acids. This chain's CDR3 is CASSPPSRGNTEAFF. The CDR3 DNA follows: TGTGCCAGCTCACCACCGAGCAGGGGGAACACTGAAGCTTTCTTT.

The chain employs TRBV5-4 and TRBJ1-1; D is perhaps TRBD1 (5 bases). The V and J ends lost 4 bases and 5 bases respectively, with 9 bases between them. CDR1 is SGHNT, CDR2 YYREEE, per germline (reference sequence). CDR3 length: 12 residues. The CDR3 loop is CASSHQGTEAFF. The CDR3 DNA is TGTGCCAGCAGCCACCAGGGTACTGAAGCTTTCTTT.

At least ten counts were recorded for this clone. The gene calls are TRBV27 and TRBJ2-7, with a tentative D call TRBD1 (5 bases). The CDR3 loop spans 14 amino acids. V lost 9 bases to trimming and J lost 2 bases, with 17 bases between them. The germline gives CDR1 MNHEY, CDR2 SMNVEV (reference sequence). The chain's CDR3 is CASAYIDSTYEQYF. The DNA for the CDR3 is TGTGCCAGTGCGTATATCGACAGTACCTACGAGCAGTACTTC.

The V gene is TRBV4-1, the J gene TRBJ1-2; the match to TRBD1 covers 7 bases. V lost 0 bases to trimming and J lost 7 bases; unmatched junction nucleotides: 8. CDR1 and CDR2 from the germline V gene are MGHRA and YSYEKL. This CDR3 has 15 residues. The CDR3 sequence is CASSQDSQGKGGYTF. The CDR3, as DNA: TGCGCCAGCAGCCAAGATTCACAGGGGAAGGGTGGCTACACCTTC.

The gene calls are TRBV6-5 and TRBJ2-5; 7 nucleotides align to TRBD1. Germline values: CDR1 MNHEY, CDR2 SVGAGI. Losses at the gene ends were 6 bases for V and 6 bases for J; bases not matched to a gene: 4. The CDR3 is 12 amino acids. The CDR3 is CASRQGEKTQYF. The CDR3 coding sequence is TGTGCCAGCAGGCAGGGGGAAAAGACCCAGTACTTC.

This clone has just one count. The V gene is TRBV24-1, the J gene TRBJ2-2, with 9 bases lining up with TRBD2. J gave up 5 bases and V 9 bases, and 0 bases lay outside the gene matches. The CDR3 runs to 12 residues. Per germline, CDR1 KGHDR and CDR2 SFDVKD. CDR3 sequence: CATAGGTGELFF. Written as DNA, the CDR3 is TGTGCCACCGCGGGGGGGACCGGGGAGCTGTTTTTT.

Notes on this clone: The same CDR3 arises from other DNA sequences in this sample as well. The chain employs TRBV10-3 and TRBJ1-3; D not certain. Germline assignment: CDR1 ENHRY and CDR2 SYGVKD. Deletions cut 11 bases from V and 0 bases from J, with 11 bases between. CDR3 length: 13 residues. The CDR3 bases are TGTGCCTCGGGAGCTAGCTCTGGAAACACCATATATTTT. This sequence encodes CASGASSGNTIYF.

CDR3 sequence reads: CASSFAGVNRVDVGYGYTF. CDR3 DNA: TGTGCCAGCAGTTTCGCGGGGGTAAACAGGGTCGACGTGGGCTATGGCTACACCTTC. This rearrangement joins TRBV27 to TRBJ1-2; D perhaps matches TRBD1 (6 bases). This CDR3 comprises 19 residues. The germline V gene encodes CDR1 MNHEY and CDR2 SMNVEV (reference sequence). Trimming removed 3 bases from V and 4 bases from J, with 27 bases in between.

The chain uses TRBV30 and TRBJ1-5, with D possibly matching TRBD1 (6 bases). The V end lost 5 bases, the J end lost 3 bases, and 11 bases lay between the germline ends. Germline-derived CDR1 and CDR2 are GTSNPN and SVGIG (reference sequence). CDR3 length equals 13 residues. The CDR3 DNA reads TGTGCCTGGTGTGGGGGCCCCAATCAGCCCCAGCATTTT. Encoded protein: CAWCGGPNQPQHF.

The chain is built from TRBV5-1 and TRBJ2-1; no reliable D call. Germline-derived CDR1 and CDR2 are SGHRS and YFSETQ. V gave up 6 bases and J gave up 5 bases, with 12 bases separating them. The CDR3 length is 13 residues. The CDR3 DNA sequence: TGCGCCAGCAAGTGGGCAGTAGACAATGAGCAGTTCTTC. Translating gives CASKWAVDNEQFF.

The chain combines TRBV9 with TRBJ1-1, with D perhaps TRBD1 (5 bases). CDR1 SGDLS and CDR2 YYNGEE come from the germline V gene. Trimming left V 3 bases short and J 0 bases short, with 6 bases between. The CDR3 runs 13 residues. The CDR3 nucleotides are TGTGCCAGCAGCGGACAGATGAACACTGAAGCTTTCTTT. Translation gives CASSGQMNTEAFF.

The chain recombines TRBV6-5 with TRBJ2-6; weak D call: TRBD2 (6 bases). CDR3 length equals 13 residues. Germline loops: CDR1 MNHEY, CDR2 SVGAGI. V was clipped by 6 bases and J by 4 bases, with 7 bases between them. The CDR3: CASRAGGANVLTF. The CDR3 coding sequence is TGTGCCAGCAGGGCGGGGGGGGCCAACGTCCTGACTTTC.